The present entry profiles one T cell receptor beta chain with its context. Its target antigen remains unknown. No quality values exist for individual bases; no much larger clone is one base distant. This record belongs to a study of tumor-infiltrating lymphocytes in oesophageal squamous cell carcinoma (TCRdb year 2016). The library was obtained by PCR. The instrument was an Illumina HiSeq 2000. The public reads were run again by TCRdb, first through fastp at Q25 and then through MiXCR, and only productive beta chains were kept. All rows with the same CDR3 protein become a single entry with the most common DNA and genes. The sample table lists 8,500 to 14,000 distinct CDR3 sequences, 50% to 60% of them with a count of one. Approximately 23% of the sample is in the top ten clones. The CDR3 sequence holds 15 residues, the cysteine and phenylalanine included. CDR3 DNA only is kept here, 45 bases in frame from base 1. The V end gives up 7 bases and the J end 2 bases, leaving 8 bases in the junction not matched to a gene. CDR1 and CDR2, looked up from the germline V gene (reference sequence), are MNHNY and SVGAGI.

The origin of this receptor is a male donor with esophageal squamous cell carcinoma. The sample was esophageal tumor tissue. The sequence is built from TRBV6-6 and TRBJ1-5; 7 junctional bases match TRBD1. At the DNA level, the sequence is TGTGCCAGCACCAGGGACAGAAATGGCAATCAGCCCCAGCATTTT. It translates to CASTRDRNGNQPQHF.